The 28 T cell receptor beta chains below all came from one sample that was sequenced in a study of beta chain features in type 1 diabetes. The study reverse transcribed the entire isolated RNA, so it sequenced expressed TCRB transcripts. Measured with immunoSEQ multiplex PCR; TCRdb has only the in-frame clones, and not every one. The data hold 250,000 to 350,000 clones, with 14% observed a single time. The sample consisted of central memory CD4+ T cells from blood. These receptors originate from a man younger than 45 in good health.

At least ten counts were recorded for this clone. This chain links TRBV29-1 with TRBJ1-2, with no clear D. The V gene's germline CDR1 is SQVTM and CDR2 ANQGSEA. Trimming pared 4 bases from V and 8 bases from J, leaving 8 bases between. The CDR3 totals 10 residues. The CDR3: CSVGGSGYTF. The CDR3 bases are TGCAGCGTTGGAGGGAGCGGCTACACCTTC.

CDR3 nucleotide sequence: TGTGCCAGCAGCGCCCTAATGACTAGCGGGGGCACAGATACGCAGTATTTT. Amino acid sequence: CASSALMTSGGTDTQYF. J is TRBJ2-3 and V is TRBV7-2; 11 bases are shared with TRBD2. This CDR3 is 17 amino acids long. The germline V gene has CDR1 SGHTA and CDR2 FQGNSA. The junction had 8 bases not matched to a gene; V was cut back by 5 bases and J by 1 base.

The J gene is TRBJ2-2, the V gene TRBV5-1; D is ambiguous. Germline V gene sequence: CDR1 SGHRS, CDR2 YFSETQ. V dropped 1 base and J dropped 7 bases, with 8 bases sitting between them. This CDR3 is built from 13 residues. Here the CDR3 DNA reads TGCGCCAGCAGCTTGAAAGAGGACGGGGAGCTGTTTTTT. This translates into CASSLKEDGELFF.

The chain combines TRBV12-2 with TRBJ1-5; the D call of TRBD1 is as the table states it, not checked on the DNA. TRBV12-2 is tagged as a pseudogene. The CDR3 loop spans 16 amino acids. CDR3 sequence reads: CASRLADSTDNQPQHF. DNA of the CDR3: TGTGCAAGTCGCTTAGCCGATAGTACAGATAATCAGCCCCAGCATTTT.

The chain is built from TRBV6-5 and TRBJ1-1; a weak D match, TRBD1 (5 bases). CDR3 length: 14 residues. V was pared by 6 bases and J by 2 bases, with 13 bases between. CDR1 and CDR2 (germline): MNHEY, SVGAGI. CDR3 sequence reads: CASRDRGFNTEAFF. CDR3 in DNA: TGTGCCAGCAGGGACCGGGGGTTTAACACTGAAGCTTTCTTT.

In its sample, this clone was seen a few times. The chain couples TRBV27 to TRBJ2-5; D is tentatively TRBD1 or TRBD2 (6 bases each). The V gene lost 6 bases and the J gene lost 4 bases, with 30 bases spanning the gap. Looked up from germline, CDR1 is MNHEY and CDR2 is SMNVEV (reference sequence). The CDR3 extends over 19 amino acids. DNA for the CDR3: TGTGCCAGCAGCCGGGGGCAGGGTTTTTCCCTGTCCCGCCGAGAGACCCAGTACTTC. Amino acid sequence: CASSRGQGFSLSRRETQYF.

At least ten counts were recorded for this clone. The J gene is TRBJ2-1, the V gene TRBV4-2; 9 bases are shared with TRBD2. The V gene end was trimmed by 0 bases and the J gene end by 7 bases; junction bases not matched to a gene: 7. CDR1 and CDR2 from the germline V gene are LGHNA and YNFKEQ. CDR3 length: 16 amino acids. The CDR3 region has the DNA TGTGCCAGCAGCCAAGATGGCGGGGGGGCAGGGAATGAGCAGTTCTTC. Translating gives CASSQDGGGAGNEQFF.

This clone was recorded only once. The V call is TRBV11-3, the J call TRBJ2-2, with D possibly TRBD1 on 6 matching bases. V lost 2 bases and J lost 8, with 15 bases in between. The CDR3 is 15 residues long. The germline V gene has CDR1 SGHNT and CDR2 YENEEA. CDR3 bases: TGTGCCAGCAGCTTAAGGACAGCGGTTGGGGGGGAGCTGTTTTTT. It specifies CASSLRTAVGGELFF.

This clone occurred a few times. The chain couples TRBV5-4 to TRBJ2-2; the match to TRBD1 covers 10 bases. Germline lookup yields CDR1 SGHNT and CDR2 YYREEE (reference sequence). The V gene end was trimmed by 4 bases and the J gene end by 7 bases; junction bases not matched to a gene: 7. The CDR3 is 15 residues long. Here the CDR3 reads CASSMGQGTYGELFF. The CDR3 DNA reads TGTGCCAGCAGCATGGGACAGGGGACCTACGGGGAGCTGTTTTTT.

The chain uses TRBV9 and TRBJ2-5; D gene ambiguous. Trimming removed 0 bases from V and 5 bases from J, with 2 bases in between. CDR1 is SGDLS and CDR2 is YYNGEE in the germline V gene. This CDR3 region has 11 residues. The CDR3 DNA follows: TGTGCCAGCAGCGTAGATGAGACCCAGTACTTC. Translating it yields CASSVDETQYF.

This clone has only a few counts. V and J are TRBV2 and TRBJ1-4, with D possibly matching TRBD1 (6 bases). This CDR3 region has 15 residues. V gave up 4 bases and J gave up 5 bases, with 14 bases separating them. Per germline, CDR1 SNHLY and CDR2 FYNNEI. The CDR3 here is CASSGVQGTNEKLFF. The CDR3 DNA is TGTGCCAGCAGTGGAGTCCAGGGGACAAATGAAAAACTGTTTTTT.

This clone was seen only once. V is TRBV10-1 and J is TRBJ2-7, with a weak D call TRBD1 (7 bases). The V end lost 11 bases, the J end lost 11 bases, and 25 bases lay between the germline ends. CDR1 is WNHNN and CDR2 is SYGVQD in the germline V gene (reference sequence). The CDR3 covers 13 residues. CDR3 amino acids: CAFIRNGGQSKYV. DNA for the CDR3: TGCGCCTTTATTCGGAACGGGGGACAGTCGAAGTACGTC.

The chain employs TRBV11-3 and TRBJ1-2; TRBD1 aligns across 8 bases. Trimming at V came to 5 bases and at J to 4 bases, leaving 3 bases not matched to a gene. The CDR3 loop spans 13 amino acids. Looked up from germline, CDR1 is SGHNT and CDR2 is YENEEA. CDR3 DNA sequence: TGTGCCAGCAGCCCCAGGGGGCCCTATGGCTACACCTTC. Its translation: CASSPRGPYGYTF.

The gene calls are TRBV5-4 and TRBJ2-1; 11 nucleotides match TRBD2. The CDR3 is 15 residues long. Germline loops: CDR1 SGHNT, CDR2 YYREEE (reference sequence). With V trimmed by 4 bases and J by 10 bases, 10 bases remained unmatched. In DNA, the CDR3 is TGTGCCAGCAGCCGCTTAGGGACTAGCGGACCAGAGCAGTTCTTC. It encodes CASSRLGTSGPEQFF.

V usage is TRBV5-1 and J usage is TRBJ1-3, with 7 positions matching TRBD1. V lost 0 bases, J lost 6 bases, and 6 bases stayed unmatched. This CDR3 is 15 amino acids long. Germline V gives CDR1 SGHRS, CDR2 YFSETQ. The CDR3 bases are TGCGCCAGCAGCTTGGAATCGGGACAGACAAACACCATATATTTT. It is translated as CASSLESGQTNTIYF.

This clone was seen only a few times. Here the CDR3 DNA reads TGTGCCAGCAGACCCGACAGGGGCCAGACAGATACGCAGTATTTT. It is translated as CASRPDRGQTDTQYF. The genes are TRBV6-6 and TRBJ2-3, with TRBD1 matching 8 bases. CDR1 and CDR2 (germline): MNHNY, SVGAGI (reference sequence). V was clipped by 6 bases and J by 3 bases; unmatched bases: 8. The CDR3 covers 15 residues.

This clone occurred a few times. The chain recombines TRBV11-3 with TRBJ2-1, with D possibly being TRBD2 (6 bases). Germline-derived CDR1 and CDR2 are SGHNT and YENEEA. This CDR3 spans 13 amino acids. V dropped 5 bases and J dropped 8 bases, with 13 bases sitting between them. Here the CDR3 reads CASSLSLADEQFF. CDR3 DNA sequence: TGTGCCAGCAGCCTATCACTAGCCGATGAGCAGTTCTTC.

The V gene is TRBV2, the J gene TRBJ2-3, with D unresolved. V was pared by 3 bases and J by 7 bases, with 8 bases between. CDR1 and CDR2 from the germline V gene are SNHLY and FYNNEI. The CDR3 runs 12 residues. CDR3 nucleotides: TGTGCCAGCAGTGAGAGTCCAAATACGCAGTATTTT. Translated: CASSESPNTQYF.

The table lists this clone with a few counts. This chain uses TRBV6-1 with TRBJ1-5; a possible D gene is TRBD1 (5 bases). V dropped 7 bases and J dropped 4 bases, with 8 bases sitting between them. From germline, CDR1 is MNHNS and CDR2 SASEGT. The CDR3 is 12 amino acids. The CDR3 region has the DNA TGTGCCAGCAATGGGGGGAATCAGCCCCAGCATTTT. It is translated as CASNGGNQPQHF.

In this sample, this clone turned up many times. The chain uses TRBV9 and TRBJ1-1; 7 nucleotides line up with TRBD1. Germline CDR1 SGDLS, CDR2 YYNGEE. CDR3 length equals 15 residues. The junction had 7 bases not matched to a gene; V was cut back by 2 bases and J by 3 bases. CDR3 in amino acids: CASSVIDRADTEAFF. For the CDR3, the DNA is TGTGCCAGCAGCGTTATAGACAGGGCGGACACTGAAGCTTTCTTT.

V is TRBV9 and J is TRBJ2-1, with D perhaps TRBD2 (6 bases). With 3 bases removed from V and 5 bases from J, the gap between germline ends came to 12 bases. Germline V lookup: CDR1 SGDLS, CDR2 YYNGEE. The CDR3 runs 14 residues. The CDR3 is CASSDGGRHNEQFF. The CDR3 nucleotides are TGTGCCAGCAGCGACGGGGGTCGGCACAATGAGCAGTTCTTC.

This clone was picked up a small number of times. CDR3 sequence (DNA): TGTGCCACCAGCGGTGGGCCGGAATACACAGATACGCAGTATTTT. It codes for CATSGGPEYTDTQYF. The chain employs TRBV15 and TRBJ2-3, with D uncertain. The CDR3 runs to 15 residues. Trimming cost V 5 bases and J 2 bases, with 14 bases left between them. Germline loops: CDR1 LNHNV, CDR2 YYDKDF (reference sequence).

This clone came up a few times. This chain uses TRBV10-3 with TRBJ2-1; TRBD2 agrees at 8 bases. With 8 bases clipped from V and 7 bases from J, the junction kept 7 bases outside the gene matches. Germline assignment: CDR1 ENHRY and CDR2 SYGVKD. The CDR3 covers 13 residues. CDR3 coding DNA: TGTGCCATCGGAAAAGCGGGAGATAATGAGCAGTTCTTC. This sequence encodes CAIGKAGDNEQFF.

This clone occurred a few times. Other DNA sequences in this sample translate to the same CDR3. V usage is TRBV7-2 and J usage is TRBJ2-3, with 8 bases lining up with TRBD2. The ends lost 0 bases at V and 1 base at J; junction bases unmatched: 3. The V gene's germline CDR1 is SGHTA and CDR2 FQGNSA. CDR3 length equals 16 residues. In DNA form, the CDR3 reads TGTGCCAGCAGCTTAGCTAGCGGGACTGGCACAGATACGCAGTATTTT. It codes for CASSLASGTGTDTQYF.

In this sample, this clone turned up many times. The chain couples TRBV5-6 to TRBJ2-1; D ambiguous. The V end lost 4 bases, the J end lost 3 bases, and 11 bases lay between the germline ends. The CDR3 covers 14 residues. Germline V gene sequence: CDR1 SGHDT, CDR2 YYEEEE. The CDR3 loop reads CASSRISGYNEQFF. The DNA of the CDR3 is TGTGCCAGCAGCCGAATATCTGGCTACAATGAGCAGTTCTTC.

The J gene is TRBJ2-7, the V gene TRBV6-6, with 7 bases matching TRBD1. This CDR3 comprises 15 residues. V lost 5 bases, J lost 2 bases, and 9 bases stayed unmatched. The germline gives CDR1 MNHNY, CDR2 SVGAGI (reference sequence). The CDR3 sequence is CASSRPGQRTYEQYF. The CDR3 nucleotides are TGTGCCAGCAGTCGCCCGGGACAGCGAACCTACGAGCAGTACTTC.

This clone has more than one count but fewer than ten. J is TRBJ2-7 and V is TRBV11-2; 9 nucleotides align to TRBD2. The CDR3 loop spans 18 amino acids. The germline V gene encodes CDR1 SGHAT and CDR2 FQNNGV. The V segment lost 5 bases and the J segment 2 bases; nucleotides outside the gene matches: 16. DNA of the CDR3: TGTGCCAGCAGCCCCCGGCTTACGTTAGCGGGGGAGACCTACGAGCAGTACTTC. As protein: CASSPRLTLAGETYEQYF.

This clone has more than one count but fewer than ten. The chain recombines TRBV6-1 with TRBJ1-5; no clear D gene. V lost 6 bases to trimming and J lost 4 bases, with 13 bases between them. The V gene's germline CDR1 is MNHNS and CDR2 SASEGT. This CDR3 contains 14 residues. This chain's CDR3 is CASSNIHGNQPQHF. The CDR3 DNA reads TGTGCCAGCAGCAACATCCACGGGAATCAGCCCCAGCATTTT.